This paragraph reports one TCR beta chain. TCRdb redid the calling of the 5' RACE reads with MiXCR, one entry per CDR3 protein. Of about 62,000 distinct CDR3 sequences listed, 30% were seen once; the top ten hold about 2.5%. This CDR3 is 17 amino acids long. Germline V gene data show CDR1 as SGHRS and CDR2 as YFSETQ. Trimming removed 4 bases from V and 7 bases from J; junction bases left unmatched: 14. Sequenced input: tumor-infiltrating naive CD4+ T cells sorted from the breast tumor. The subset here: naive CD4+ T cells, CD4+CD45RA+CD25-. This chain links TRBV5-1 with TRBJ2-1, with TRBD1 matching 10 bases. This sequence originates from a female donor with breast cancer. The CDR3 nucleotides read TGCGCCAGCAGCCCGATCGTGGGACAGGGGAGGTGGAATGAGCAGTTCTTC. It codes for CASSPIVGQGRWNEQFF. The variable domain in full, completed from reference TRBV5-1 and TRBJ2-1, reads KAGVTQTPRYLIKTRGQQVTLSCSPISGHRSVSWYQQTPGQGLQFLFEYFSETQRNKGNFPGRFSGRQFSNSRSEMNVSTLELGDSALYLCASSPIVGQGRWNEQFFGPGTRLTVL.